By frequency in the sample, the clone carrying this T cell receptor beta chain is medium-sized (0.01 to 0.1%). The antigen is not known. These data originate in a study of spatial heterogeneity in lung cancer. Study conclusions and caveats: How many expanded intratumoral alpha and beta TCRs were present tracked the tumor mutation count, which was a count of nonsynonymous mutations.

TCRdb re-analysed the 5' RACE reads in MiXCR, keeping a single row per CDR3 protein. The sample has around 19,000 distinct CDR3 sequences, around 6.9% seen once. Time point meaning: sample taken at primary tumor resection. Source: lung tumor tissue, taken at surgery. The receptor's source is a female donor with early-stage non-small cell lung cancer.

The CDR3 DNA is TGTGCCAGCAGCTCCTATTTAGGCACAGATACGCAGTATTTT. Residues: CASSSYLGTDTQYF. This rearrangement joins TRBV7-2 to TRBJ2-3; D remains unclear. V was pared by 4 bases and J by 1 base, with 9 bases between. This CDR3 contains 14 residues. Germline CDR1 is SGHTA and CDR2 is FQGNSA.